This TCR beta chain was retrieved from a study of blood T cell repertoires in COVID-19 (TCRdb year 2020). As for the study more broadly: The collaborator samples originated in the United States, Italy and Spain and spanned the acute and convalescent phases of COVID-19. The repertoires were released in a freely available public database intended as a resource for research on the immune response to SARS-CoV-2. The material from the prospective study consisted of cDNA or gDNA derived from T cells, B-cell-depleted T cells, or PBMCs. Nearly every sample came with metadata listing a de-identified subject ID, COVID-19 status, age in years and sex. The dataset comprised deeply sampled blood TCRbeta repertoires from subjects exposed to, actively infected with, or recovered from COVID-19. The samples were drawn from two sources: the first 160 participants of the ongoing ImmuneRACE study, and fewer than 1,500 subjects contributed by 6 global collaborators. Where available, HLA class I and class II types were obtained from metadata supplied by the sample provider rather than from assay-based typing. Broader findings and caveats from the paper: The amount of clinical and demographic metadata varied by source and participant and was provided uncurated.

Trimming removed 3 bases from V and 1 base from J; the gene matches leave 9 bases unexplained. The CDR3 starts with the cysteine, ends with the phenylalanine, and has 17 residues. This entry keeps only the CDR3 DNA: 51 bases, framed from base 1. As encoded in the germline V gene (reference sequence), CDR1 is LNHDA while CDR2 is SQIVND. Collaborating institutions collected whole blood in K2EDTA tubes following their own protocols. For TCRbeta analysis, collaborators shipped samples in one of three forms: frozen whole blood, isolated PBMCs, or DNA extracted from either of those sample types. TCRbeta CDR3 regions were amplified from genomic DNA by means of the immunoSEQ Assay, a bias-controlled multiplex PCR. Per the source publication's procedure: The number of nucleated cells in each sample was estimated from the amplification of reference gene primers within the assay. Sequence reads were collapsed and filtered to measure the absolute abundance of every unique TCRbeta CDR3 rearrangement. For each sample, productive Simpson clonality was calculated as the square root of Simpson's diversity index across productive rearrangements. TCRdb re-hosts the immuneACCESS table, in-frame sequences only. Its copies lack some clones; in the studies checked, an unresolved V gene accounts for under half of them, and the cause for the rest is not known. V and J calls and clone size are given by that table; D and trimming were obtained from the DNA. In all, the sample holds about 280,000 clones, and roughly 87% of those were seen once. The biggest ten clones account for roughly 14% of the sample.

Remarks on this clone: Its target antigen remains unknown. No per-base quality is available; no much larger clone lies one base away.

The sample consisted of peripheral blood. The receptor was derived from a human donor in a cohort sampled during active COVID-19. Rearrangement joined TRBV19 to TRBJ2-7, with 10 bases matching TRBD2. Here is the DNA: TGTGCCAGTAGTATGGCTAGCGGGAGTGAATTATCCTACGAGCAGTACTTC. Its amino acids are CASSMASGSELSYEQYF.